This TCR beta chain was obtained from a study of T-cell reconstitution after alpha-beta-depleted transplantation in children. Details on this clonotype: Antigen: not known.

A library of TCRbeta sequences, prepared with unique molecular identifiers, was generated. MiXCR, applied by TCRdb to the PCR reads, yields one record per CDR3 protein. The data show around 190,000 distinct CDR3 sequences, around 7% seen once. The CDR3 runs to 13 residues. Germline V CDR1 and CDR2: MNHEY, SVGAGI. With 4 bases clipped from V and 6 bases from J, the junction kept 4 bases outside the gene matches. Study-wide results and caveats: Alpha-beta T cells about two months after transplant reportedly derived from several hundred expanded graft clones. TCRbeta diversity was high at day 60 in some patients (a result of surviving recipient T cells and thymic progenitors). Newly produced T cells mostly provided counts and TCRbeta diversity after one year, as hyperexpanded clones declined.

The source of this sequence is a boy younger than 10 with acute lymphoblastic leukemia, due to receive a stem cell transplant. Here the sequenced sample was PBMCs, taken before TCRalphabeta/CD19-depleted stem cell transplant. The chain is built from TRBV6-5 and TRBJ2-7, with 9 nucleotides matching TRBD2. The CDR3, as DNA: TGTGCCAGCAGTTTGCCGGGACTAGCCGAGCAGTACTTC. It is translated as CASSLPGLAEQYF.